Each of the 2 T cell receptor beta chains below was sequenced from the same sample in a study of blood T cell repertoires in COVID-19 (dated by TCRdb to 2019 to 2021). Library preparation employed the immunoSEQ multiplex PCR assay. TCRdb re-hosts the immuneACCESS table, in-frame sequences only. Its copies lack some clones; in the studies checked, an unresolved V gene accounts for under half of them, and the cause for the rest is not known. Within this sample are 200,000 to 250,000 clones, with about 85% of them counted one time only. 1.5% to 2% of the sample is in the top ten clones. The sample was peripheral blood. The receptor source for this set is a man aged 30-40 years who had recovered from COVID-19.

The chain carries TRBV5-1 and TRBJ2-5; 8 nucleotides agree with TRBD1. V trimming: 0 bases; J trimming: 1 base; junction bases outside the gene matches: 8. This CDR3 is 17 amino acids long. Germline assignment: CDR1 SGHRS and CDR2 YFSETQ. CDR3 DNA sequence: TGCGCCAGCAGCTTGGCCAGGGGGCGGTCGGGCCAAGAGACCCAGTACTTC. Translation gives CASSLARGRSGQETQYF.

The V and J genes are TRBV6-5 and TRBJ1-2, with 8 bases fitting TRBD1. V gave up 8 bases and J gave up 5 bases; unmatched junction bases: 10. Germline-derived CDR1 and CDR2 are MNHEY and SVGAGI. CDR3 length: 14 residues. CDR3 sequence reads: CASSTGAFIYGYTF. The CDR3 DNA reads TGTGCCAGCTCGACAGGGGCGTTCATTTATGGCTACACCTTC.